This TCR beta chain emerged from a study of T cell repertoires in cytomegalovirus infection. TCRdb reprocessed the reads with MiXCR, giving one entry per CDR3 protein. The top ten clones hold about 20% of a sample with a few hundred thousand distinct CDR3 sequences, about 20% of them seen once. In germline, CDR1 is MNHEY, CDR2 SVGEGT. This CDR3 is 17 amino acids long. The V gene end was trimmed by 4 bases and the J gene end by 0 bases; junction bases not matched to a gene: 5. At least ten counts were recorded for this clonotype. Its antigen is as yet unknown. Here the sequenced sample was cultured PBMCs, taken from culture after CMV antigen stimulation. The V call is TRBV6-2 or TRBV6-3, the J call TRBJ2-7, with 14 bases matching TRBD2. The clonotype comes from a human donor in good health (CMV status not recorded). Some clones in this sample may be carry-over from other donors' samples. CDR3 coding DNA: TGTGCCAGCAGTTCGGGACTAGCGGGAGAATTCTCCTACGAGCAGTACGTC. Protein sequence: CASSSGLAGEFSYEQYV.